The T cell receptor beta chain described here comes from a study of T cell changes during pregnancy in multiple sclerosis. The germline CDR1 and CDR2 sequences are SNHLY and FYNNEI. The CDR3 runs to 15 residues. Trimming cost V 1 base and J 0 bases; bases outside gene matches: 2. Some clones are missing from TCRdb's copy, which holds only in-frame ones; the method was immunoSEQ multiplex PCR. Of approximately 47,000 clones listed, about 87% are singletons. The chain has TRBV2 and TRBJ2-7, with 8 bases that match TRBD1. This sequence originates from a female donor with multiple sclerosis, enrolled in a pregnancy study. The sample consisted of peripheral blood, taken in the first trimester of pregnancy. The CDR3 DNA follows: TGTGCCAGCAGTGAAGGGGGGACAGGCTCCTACGAGCAGTACTTC. This codes for CASSEGGTGSYEQYF. The whole variable domain, filled in from reference TRBV2 and TRBJ2-7, reads EPEVTQTPSHQVTQMGQEVILRCVPISNHLYFYWYRQILGQKVEFLVSFYNNEISEKSEIFDDQFSVERPDGSNFTLKIRSTKLEDSAMYFCASSEGGTGSYEQYFGPGTRLTVT.